A selection of T cell receptor beta chains follows, all from one sample in a study of blood T cell repertoires in COVID-19. The protocol was immunoSEQ multiplex PCR, while the TCRdb copy is restricted to in-frame clones and leaves out a portion. The sample has about 360,000 clones; roughly 86% are singletons. The source material was peripheral blood. The origin of the receptors is a human donor with acute or convalescent COVID-19. The donor label of this sample is uncertain. CDR3s include the opening cysteine and the closing phenylalanine or tryptophan. A D gene is named only where the DNA matches it firmly. The size entry is marked missing in some rows and otherwise reads once, few, many or a size class.

abundance	v_gene	j_gene	d_gene	CDR3aa	CDR3nt
.	TRBV28	TRBJ1-2	.	CASRPNGPVYGYTF	TGTGCCAGCCGCCCCAATGGGCCTGTCTATGGCTACACCTTC
.	TRBV20-1	TRBJ2-7	TRBD2	CSASPGGADYEQYF	TGCAGTGCTAGTCCGGGAGGGGCCGATTACGAGCAGTACTTC
.	TRBV7-7	TRBJ2-7	.	CASSLSDTGAYEQYF	TGTGCCAGCAGCTTATCGGACACGGGGGCCTACGAGCAGTACTTC
.	TRBV6-2/TRBV6-3	TRBJ1-6	.	CASSPAGGSNNSPLHF	TGTGCCAGCAGCCCCGCGGGGGGTTCGAATAATTCACCCCTCCACTTT
.	TRBV20-1	TRBJ1-1	.	CSASRGTEAFF	TGCAGTGCTAGCCGAGGCACTGAAGCTTTCTTT
.	TRBV9	TRBJ1-1	.	CASSPRGRVNTEAFF	TGTGCCAGCAGCCCACGGGGGAGAGTGAACACTGAAGCTTTCTTT
.	TRBV14	TRBJ2-7	TRBD1	CASSQGRDSRGYEQYF	TGTGCCAGCAGCCAAGGCCGGGACAGCAGAGGGTACGAGCAGTACTTC
once	TRBV2	TRBJ2-7	TRBD2	CASSFKREFNEQYF	TGTGCCAGCAGTTTCAAGCGGGAATTCAACGAGCAGTACTTC
.	TRBV5-5	TRBJ1-1	TRBD1	CASSPQGAEAFF	TGTGCCAGCAGCCCCCAGGGGGCTGAAGCTTTCTTT
.	TRBV28	TRBJ1-2	TRBD1	CASSLTGTGESGYTF	TGTGCCAGCAGTCTTACCGGGACAGGGGAGAGCGGCTACACCTTC
.	TRBV11-2	TRBJ1-4	.	CASSLTERGTNEKLFF	TGTGCCAGCAGCTTAACCGAGCGAGGAACTAATGAAAAACTGTTTTTT
.	TRBV6-4	TRBJ1-1	.	CASSDGPEAFF	TGTGCCAGCAGTGACGGGCCTGAAGCTTTCTTT
.	TRBV27	TRBJ1-1	.	CASSSGVSEAFF	TGTGCCAGCAGCTCCGGGGTCTCTGAAGCTTTCTTT
.	TRBV12-2	TRBJ2-5	.	CASRSPTGGGAETQYF	TGTGCAAGTCGTTCCCCAACGGGCGGGGGGGCGGAGACCCAGTACTTC
.	TRBV28	TRBJ1-1	TRBD1	CATVTGGPRRSFF	TGTGCCACCGTAACAGGGGGCCCCCGAAGGTCTTTCTTT
once	TRBV5-5	TRBJ2-7	TRBD2	CASSFSGSYEQYF	TGTGCCAGCAGCTTTAGCGGGAGTTACGAGCAGTACTTC